The T cell receptor beta chain described here comes from a study of cytomegalovirus exposure and HLA in healthy donors. CDR1 SGHAT and CDR2 FQNNGV come from the germline V gene. Deletions cut 5 bases from V and 0 bases from J, with 11 bases between. The CDR3 has 14 residues. With regard to this clone: What it binds is unknown.

Study-wide findings and caveats: CMV serostatus was the only recorded immune exposure for donors. Accurate prediction of most subjects' HLA-A and HLA-B alleles from TCR beta sequences was reported. The likely explanation for a cluster of highly shared sequence variants was sequencing artifact. The study put some 160 TCR beta chains on its list as cytomegalovirus-associated.

60 Vbeta and 13 Jbeta primers were used in PCR. TCRdb's table, derived via immunoSEQ multiplex PCR, lists solely in-frame clones and lacks some. This table has over 150,000 clones, 82% appearing once. The sequencing sample was made of PBMCs. The chain employs TRBV11-2 and TRBJ2-7; D call uncertain. The sequence derives from a woman between 50 and 59 years old in good health and CMV-seropositive. In DNA, the CDR3 is TGTGCCAGCAGCCCCTCGCGGAGCTCCTACGAGCAGTACTTC. Translated, it gives CASSPSRSSYEQYF.